Following are 7 T cell receptor beta chains from one sample sequenced in a study of blood T cell repertoires in COVID-19. The method was immunoSEQ multiplex PCR; TCRdb's version includes in-frame clones alone and lacks a portion of them. Among 140,000 or so clones listed, roughly 80% were seen once. What was sequenced was PBMCs or T cells enriched from blood (not recorded which). The receptor source for this set is a man aged 45-65 years who had recovered from COVID-19.

The chain has TRBV6-5 and TRBJ1-4, with D maybe TRBD1 (5 bases). Germline CDR1 and CDR2: MNHEY and SVGAGI. The CDR3 consists of 12 residues. V was pared by 6 bases and J by 14 bases, with 16 bases between. This CDR3 reads CASRIGQGDLFF. The CDR3 region has the DNA TGTGCCAGCAGAATCGGGCAAGGGGATCTGTTTTTT.

The chain is built from TRBV25-1 and TRBJ2-7; 8 bases agree with TRBD1. Germline values: CDR1 MGHDK, CDR2 SYGVNS. The CDR3 totals 14 residues. V shed 4 bases, J shed 3 bases, and the junction held 5 bases outside the gene matches. The CDR3 spells CASSAPGTGYEQYF. Written as DNA, the CDR3 is TGTGCCAGCAGTGCCCCTGGGACAGGCTACGAGCAGTACTTC.

The chain joins TRBV5-1 to TRBJ1-6; D perhaps matches TRBD1 (5 bases). Germline V gene lookup returns CDR1 SGHRS and CDR2 YFSETQ. This CDR3 has 15 amino acids. Trimming stripped 0 bases from V and 7 bases from J, with 11 bases between. This CDR3 reads CASSLVGAANSPLHF. The CDR3 region has the DNA TGCGCCAGCAGCTTGGTTGGGGCGGCAAATTCACCCCTCCACTTT.

The chain combines TRBV3-1 (or the pseudogene TRBV3-2) with TRBJ2-3, with D tentatively TRBD2 (7 bases). This CDR3 has 13 residues. Deletions cut 0 bases from V and 10 bases from J, with 11 bases between. CDR1 is LGHDT, CDR2 YNNKEL, per germline (reference sequence). The CDR3 sequence: CASSQDRGAAQYF. The CDR3 DNA reads TGTGCCAGCAGCCAAGATCGGGGGGCGGCGCAGTATTTT.

The chain is built from TRBV6-4 and TRBJ1-6, with D perhaps matching TRBD1 (6 bases). CDR3 size: 14 residues. Germline V gene data show CDR1 as MRHNA and CDR2 as SNTAGT. V lost 4 bases to trimming and J lost 4 bases, with 8 bases between them. The CDR3 DNA reads TGTGCCAGCAGTGCTGGACAGTATAATTCACCCCTCCACTTT. This translates into CASSAGQYNSPLHF.

This clone was seen just once. The chain has TRBV5-1 and TRBJ1-4, with 7 bases identical to TRBD1. The CDR3 loop spans 15 amino acids. Germline trimming cut 4 bases from V and 5 bases from J; bases unmatched to any gene: 8. Germline V gives CDR1 SGHRS, CDR2 YFSETQ. The CDR3 region has the DNA TGCGCCAGCAGCGGTCAGGGGGGACTGAATGAAAAACTGTTTTTT. This encodes CASSGQGGLNEKLFF.

The V and J genes are TRBV12-3 or TRBV12-4 and TRBJ1-6; possible D gene TRBD1, 6 bases. The CDR3 covers 11 residues. V was shortened by 2 bases and J by 15 bases, with 8 bases between the two germline ends. In nucleotides, the CDR3 is TGTGCCAGCAGTTTATCAGGGGACCTCCACTTT. Protein sequence: CASSLSGDLHF.